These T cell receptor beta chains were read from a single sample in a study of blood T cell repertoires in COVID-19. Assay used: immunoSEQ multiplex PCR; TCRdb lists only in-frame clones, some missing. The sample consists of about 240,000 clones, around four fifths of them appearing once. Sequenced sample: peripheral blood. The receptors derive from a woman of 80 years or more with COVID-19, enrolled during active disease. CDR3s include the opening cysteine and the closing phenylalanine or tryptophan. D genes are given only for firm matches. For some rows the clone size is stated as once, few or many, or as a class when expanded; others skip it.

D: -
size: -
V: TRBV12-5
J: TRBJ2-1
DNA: TGTGCTAGTGGTTCCCTACAGGTTGTCGGTATCTACAATGAGCAGTTCTTC
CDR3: CASGSLQVVGIYNEQFF

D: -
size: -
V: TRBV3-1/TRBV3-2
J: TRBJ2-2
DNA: TGTGCCAGCAGCCCAGCGGGGAACACCGGGGAGCTGTTTTTT
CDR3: CASSPAGNTGELFF

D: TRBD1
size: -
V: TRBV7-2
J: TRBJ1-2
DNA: TGTGCCAGCAGCTTAAGGGACAGCTATGGCTACACCTTC
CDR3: CASSLRDSYGYTF

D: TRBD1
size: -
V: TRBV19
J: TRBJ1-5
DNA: TGTGCCAGTAGTACTACCGGGACAGGGGATCAGCCCCAGCATTTT
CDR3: CASSTTGTGDQPQHF

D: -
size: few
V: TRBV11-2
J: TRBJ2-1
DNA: TGTGCCAGCAGCTTAGTAACTAGACTGTTCTTC
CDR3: CASSLVTRLFF

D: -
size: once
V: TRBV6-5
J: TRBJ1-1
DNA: TGTGCCAGCAGTTACTCGCACAGCCTCAACACTGAAGCTTTCTTT
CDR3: CASSYSHSLNTEAFF

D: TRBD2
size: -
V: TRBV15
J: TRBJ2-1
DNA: TGTGCCACCAGCAGGTGGGGGGAGGGCCGGAGAAATGAGCAGTTCTTC
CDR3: CATSRWGEGRRNEQFF

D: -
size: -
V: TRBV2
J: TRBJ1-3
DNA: TGTGCCAGCAGTGAAATCAACTCTGGAAACACCATATATTTT
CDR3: CASSEINSGNTIYF

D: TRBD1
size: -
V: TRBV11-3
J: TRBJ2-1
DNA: TGTGCCAGCAGCTCAGGGGGAGCCTACAATGAGCAGTTCTTC
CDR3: CASSSGGAYNEQFF

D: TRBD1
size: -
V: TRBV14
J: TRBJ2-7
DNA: TGTGCCAGCAGCAAGGGACAGGGTCCCTACGAGCAGTACTTC
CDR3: CASSKGQGPYEQYF

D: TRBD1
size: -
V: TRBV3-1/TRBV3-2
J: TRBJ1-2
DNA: TGTGCCAGCAGCCCCCGAAGACAGGGGAAAAATTTAAACTATGGCTACACCTTC
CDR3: CASSPRRQGKNLNYGYTF

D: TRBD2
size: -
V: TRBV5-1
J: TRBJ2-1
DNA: TGCGCCAGCAGCTTGTTAGGGCTAGCGGCAAACAATGAGCAGTTCTTC
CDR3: CASSLLGLAANNEQFF

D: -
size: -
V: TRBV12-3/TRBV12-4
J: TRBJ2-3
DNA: TGTGCCAGCAGTTTCCGGGAAGGGACGCAGTATTTT
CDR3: CASSFREGTQYF

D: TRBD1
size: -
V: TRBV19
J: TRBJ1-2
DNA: TGTGCCAGTAGTTCGTGGACAGGGGGCATGGGCGTCTATGGCTACACCTTC
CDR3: CASSSWTGGMGVYGYTF

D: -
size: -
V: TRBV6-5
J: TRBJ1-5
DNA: TGTGCCAGCTCGCAGGGAACTCAGCCCCAGCATTTT
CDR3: CASSQGTQPQHF

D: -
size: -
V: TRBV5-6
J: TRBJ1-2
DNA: TGTGCCAGCACTTCTGGGGGGGAGCGATATGGCTACACCTTC
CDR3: CASTSGGERYGYTF

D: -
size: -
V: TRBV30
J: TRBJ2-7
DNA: TGTGCCTGGACCACGAGCTCCTACGAGCAGTACTTC
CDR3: CAWTTSSYEQYF

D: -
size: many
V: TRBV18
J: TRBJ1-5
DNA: TGTGCCAGCTCACGAGGCCCAGGGGGCAATCAGCCCCAGCATTTT
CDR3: CASSRGPGGNQPQHF

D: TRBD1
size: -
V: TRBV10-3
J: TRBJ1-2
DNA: TGTGCCATCAGTCGGGACAGGGACTATGGCTACACCTTC
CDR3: CAISRDRDYGYTF

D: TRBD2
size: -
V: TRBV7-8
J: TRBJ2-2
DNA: TGTGCCAGCAGCGGGCGACTAGCGGGAGGGAACACCGGGGAGCTGTTTTTT
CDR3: CASSGRLAGGNTGELFF

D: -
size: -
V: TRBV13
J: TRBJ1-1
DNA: TGTGCCAGCAGCTTAGTCAGGGCCACTGAAGCTTTCTTT
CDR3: CASSLVRATEAFF

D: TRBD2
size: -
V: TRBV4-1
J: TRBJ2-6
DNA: TGCGCCAGCAGCCAAAGGACTAGCGCTCTCAGGCCCTCTGGGGCCAACGTCCTGACTTTC
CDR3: CASSQRTSALRPSGANVLTF

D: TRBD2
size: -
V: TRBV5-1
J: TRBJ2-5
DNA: TGCGCCAGCAGTGTTGGAAGCGGGGGGGCCGAAGAGACCCAGTACTTC
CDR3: CASSVGSGGAEETQYF

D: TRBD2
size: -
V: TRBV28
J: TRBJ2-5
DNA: TGTGCCAGCAGTGCTCCGGGACTAGCGGGTCAAGAGACCCAGTACTTC
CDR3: CASSAPGLAGQETQYF

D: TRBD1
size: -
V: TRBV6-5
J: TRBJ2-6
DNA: TGTGCCAGCAGACCACAGGGGGGCGGGGCCAACGTCCTGACTTTC
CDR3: CASRPQGGGANVLTF

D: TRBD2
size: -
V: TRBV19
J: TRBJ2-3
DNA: TGTGCCAGTAGTACCCGCAGGGTAGCGGGGGGCACAGATACGCAGTATTTT
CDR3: CASSTRRVAGGTDTQYF

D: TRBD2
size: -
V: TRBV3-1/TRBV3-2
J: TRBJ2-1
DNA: TGTGCCAGCAGCCAAGAAAATTTGGCGGGAGGAGACAATGAGCAGTTCTTC
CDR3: CASSQENLAGGDNEQFF

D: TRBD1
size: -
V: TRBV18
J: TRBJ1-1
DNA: TGTGCCAGCTCTCTTACAGGGGTCACTGAAGCTTTCTTT
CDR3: CASSLTGVTEAFF

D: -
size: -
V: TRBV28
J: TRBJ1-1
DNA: TGTGCCAGCATTGGGGCCCCTATGAACACTGAAGCTTTCTTT
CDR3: CASIGAPMNTEAFF

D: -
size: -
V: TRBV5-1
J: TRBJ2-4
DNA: TGCGCCAGCAGCTTGCGGGGTGAGGAAAACATTCAGTACTTC
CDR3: CASSLRGEENIQYF

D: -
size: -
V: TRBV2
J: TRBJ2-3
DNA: TGTGCCAGCATGTGGGACATTAGCACAGATACGCAGTATTTT
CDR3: CASMWDISTDTQYF

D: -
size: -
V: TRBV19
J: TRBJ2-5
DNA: TGTGCCAGTAGTATGTCGGTCCAAGAGACCCAGTACTTC
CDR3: CASSMSVQETQYF

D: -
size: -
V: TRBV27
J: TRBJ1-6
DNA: TGTGCCAGCAGAGGGACATGGTATTCACCCCTCCACTTT
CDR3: CASRGTWYSPLHF

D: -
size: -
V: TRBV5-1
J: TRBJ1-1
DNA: TGCGCCAGCAGCCCCCGGGGGGTGCCCACTGAAGCTTTCTTT
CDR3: CASSPRGVPTEAFF

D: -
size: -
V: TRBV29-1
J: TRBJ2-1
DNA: TGCAGCGTTGAACTAGTCCGCAATGAGCAGTTCTTC
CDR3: CSVELVRNEQFF

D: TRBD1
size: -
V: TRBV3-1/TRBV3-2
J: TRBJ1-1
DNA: TGTGCCAGCAGCCAGGGACAGGTCAGGAACACTGAAGCTTTCTTT
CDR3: CASSQGQVRNTEAFF

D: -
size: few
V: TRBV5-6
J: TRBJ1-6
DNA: TGTGCCAGCAGTACTGGAACAGACAGCAAGCTCCACTTT
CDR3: CASSTGTDSKLHF

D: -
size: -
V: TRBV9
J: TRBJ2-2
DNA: TGTGCCAGCAGACGGGACCCCGGGGGCACCGGGGAGCTGTTTTTT
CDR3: CASRRDPGGTGELFF

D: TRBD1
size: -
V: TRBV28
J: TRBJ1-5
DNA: TGTGCCAGCAGTTTAGGACAGGCCAATCAGCCCCAGCATTTT
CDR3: CASSLGQANQPQHF

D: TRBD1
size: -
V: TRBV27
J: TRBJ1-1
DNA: TGTGCCAGCAGCCCGCCACCCGACAGGGGCAACCTAAGAAAAATTTACACTGAAGCTTTCTTT
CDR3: CASSPPPDRGNLRKIYTEAFF

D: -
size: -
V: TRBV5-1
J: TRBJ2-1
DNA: TGCGCCAGCAGCTCCGGCGGGTTGGGCAATGAGCAGTTCTTC
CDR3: CASSSGGLGNEQFF

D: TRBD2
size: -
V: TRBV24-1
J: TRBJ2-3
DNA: TGTGCCACCAGCTTTAGCGGGTCGGGAGATACGCAGTATTTT
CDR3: CATSFSGSGDTQYF

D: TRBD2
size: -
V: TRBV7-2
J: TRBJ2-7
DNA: TGTGCCAGCAGCTTTAGCGGGGTACTCCTAGGCGAGCAGTACTTC
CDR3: CASSFSGVLLGEQYF

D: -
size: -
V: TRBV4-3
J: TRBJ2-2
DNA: TGCGCCAGCAGCCTCAGGGTGAACACCGGGGAGCTGTTTTTT
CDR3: CASSLRVNTGELFF

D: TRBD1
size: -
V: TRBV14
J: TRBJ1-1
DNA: TGTGCCAGCAGCCACTCGGACAGGGGCACCCTGGGCACTGAAGCTTTCTTT
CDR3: CASSHSDRGTLGTEAFF

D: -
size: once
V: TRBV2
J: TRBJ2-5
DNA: TGTGCCACCACTCTTAGGGGAGGTAGGACCCAGTACTTC
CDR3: CATTLRGGRTQYF

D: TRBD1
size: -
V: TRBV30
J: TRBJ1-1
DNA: TGTGCCTGGACGGGTGACAGGGGCTGGAATGAAGCTTTCTTT
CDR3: CAWTGDRGWNEAFF

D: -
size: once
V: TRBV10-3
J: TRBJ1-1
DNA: TGTGCCATCAGTTTACAGGACAACACTGAAGCTTTCTTT
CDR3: CAISLQDNTEAFF

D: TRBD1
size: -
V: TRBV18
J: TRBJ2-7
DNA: TGTGCCAGCTCACCTGGACAGGAGACATCCTACGAGCAGTACTTC
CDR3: CASSPGQETSYEQYF

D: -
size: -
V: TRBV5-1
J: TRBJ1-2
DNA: TGCGCCAGCAGCTTGGAGGGGTTTTACTATGGCTACACCTTC
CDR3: CASSLEGFYYGYTF

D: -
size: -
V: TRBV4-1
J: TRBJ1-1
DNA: TGCGCCAGCAGCCAGCATGACAGACTGAACACTGAAGCTTTCTTT
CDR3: CASSQHDRLNTEAFF

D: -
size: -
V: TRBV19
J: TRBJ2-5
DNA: TGTGCCAGTAGTGGGGCACAGGGTCGTCGAGAGACCCAGTACTTC
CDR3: CASSGAQGRRETQYF

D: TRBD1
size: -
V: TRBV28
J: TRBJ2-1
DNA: TGTGCCAGCAGTTTAGGGACAGGTCCATACAATGAGCAGTTCTTC
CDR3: CASSLGTGPYNEQFF

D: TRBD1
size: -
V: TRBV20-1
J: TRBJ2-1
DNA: TGCAGTGCGCCTACAGGGGATGAGCAGTTCTTC
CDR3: CSAPTGDEQFF

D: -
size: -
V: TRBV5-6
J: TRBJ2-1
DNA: TGTGCCAGCAGCCTTGACAGGCTCTCCTACAATGAGCAGTTCTTC
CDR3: CASSLDRLSYNEQFF